This TCR beta chain was captured in a study of T cells after yellow fever vaccination. Note on this clonotype: No antigen is known for it.

TCRdb called the 5' RACE reads again in MiXCR, with one record for every CDR3 protein. This repertoire shows roughly 330,000 distinct CDR3 sequences, around 3.9% found once; its top ten account for 20% to 25%. Findings and limits, study-wide: It was a small share of clonotypes that appeared in both CD4 and CD8 compartments. Reappearance after the booster was seen for most primary-vaccination clones, at 96% CD4 and about 90% CD8.

Germline V lookup: CDR1 SGHVS, CDR2 FNYEAQ. This CDR3 has 15 residues. V lost 1 base and J 5 bases, leaving 9 bases between the germline ends. This chain links TRBV7-6 with TRBJ1-6; D unresolved. This specimen was PBMCs, taken 5 days after the yellow fever booster vaccination. The receptor was isolated from a man between 18 and 29 years old who received the YFV17D yellow fever vaccine. The chain's CDR3 is CASSLGFGNNSPLHF. CDR3 nucleotides: TGTGCCAGCAGCTTAGGTTTCGGGAATAATTCACCCCTCCACTTT.